This T cell receptor beta chain stems from a study of OX40 agonist ivuxolimab in advanced cancers. Study in general: Every patient in dose escalation had hepatocellular carcinoma, melanoma, renal cell or head and neck cancer.

Autoimmune disease history or systemic immunosuppression barred patients. This CDR3 has 15 amino acids. Germline V gene data show CDR1 as GTSNPN and CDR2 as SVGIG (reference sequence). V was pared by 1 base and J by 7 bases, with 7 bases of the junction left unmatched. Sequencing used immunoSEQ multiplex PCR; TCRdb keeps in-frame clones, though not all of them. The table records 6,500 or so clones, more than 75% of them present only once. Study-level results: Expanded clones belonging to CD8+ T cells outnumbered, on average, those of CD4+.

This clone turned up a few times. Its antigen is not known. Specimen: CD4+ or CD8+ T cells sorted from blood, collected in a trial of the OX40 agonist ivuxolimab. The chain carries TRBV30 and TRBJ1-6, with 7 bases fitting TRBD1. This TCR derives from an adult with an advanced solid tumor such as melanoma, head and neck, liver or kidney cancer. The CDR3 DNA sequence: TGTGCCTGGAGTGACCCGGACAGGACAAATTCACCCCTCCACTTT. This codes for CAWSDPDRTNSPLHF.